Shown below are 15 T cell receptor beta chains from a single sample sequenced in a study of T cell responses to AZD1222 COVID-19 vaccine. The assay was immunoSEQ multiplex PCR, and TCRdb's table has in-frame clones only and misses some. In the table there are some 190,000 clones, approximately 86% of which are singletons. The sample was peripheral blood, taken on day 0 of AZD1222 vaccination. These receptors all stem from an adult in good health.

This chain links TRBV15 with TRBJ2-7, with TRBD1 as a possible D gene (5 bases). CDR1 and CDR2 (germline): LNHNV, YYDKDF (reference sequence). The germline V and J ends were trimmed by 1 base and 5 bases, with 15 bases remaining between them. The CDR3 loop spans 15 amino acids. CDR3 DNA: TGTGCCACCAGCAGAGGTCAGCAGGGTGGCCACGAGCAGTACTTC. Its translation is CATSRGQQGGHEQYF.

The chain couples TRBV3-1 (or the pseudogene TRBV3-2) to TRBJ2-5; 14 nucleotides line up with TRBD2. V shed 0 bases and J 2 bases; nucleotides not matched to a gene: 8. Germline V CDR1 and CDR2: LGHDT, YNNKEL (reference sequence). The CDR3 length is 19 residues. The CDR3 reads CASSQDPPGLAGGQETQYF. CDR3 nucleotides: TGTGCCAGCAGCCAAGACCCTCCTGGACTAGCGGGGGGTCAAGAGACCCAGTACTTC.

The V call is TRBV11-2, the J call TRBJ2-5; no reliable D call. The V end lost 2 bases, the J end lost 3 bases, and 25 bases lay between the germline ends. The CDR3 runs to 19 residues. Germline lookup yields CDR1 SGHAT and CDR2 FQNNGV. The CDR3 region is CASSLRVGLGKGSKETQYF. CDR3 bases: TGTGCCAGCAGCTTAAGGGTCGGTTTAGGTAAAGGGTCCAAAGAGACCCAGTACTTC.

V gene TRBV7-2 combines with J gene TRBJ2-1; D possibly corresponds to TRBD2 (6 bases). Germline lookup yields CDR1 SGHTA and CDR2 FQGNSA. CDR3 length equals 12 residues. V gave up 1 base and J gave up 14 bases, with 12 bases separating them. The CDR3 region is CASSLEVGSEFF. CDR3 nucleotides: TGTGCCAGCAGCTTAGAGGTCGGGAGCGAGTTCTTC.

This chain links TRBV11-2 with TRBJ2-1; 13 nucleotides align to TRBD2. The CDR3 contains 16 residues. CDR1 is SGHAT, CDR2 FQNNGV, per germline. The V segment lost 4 bases and the J segment 6 bases; nucleotides outside the gene matches: 6. The CDR3 is CASSYRTSGGVNEQFF. CDR3 nucleotide sequence: TGTGCCAGCAGCTACCGGACTAGCGGGGGCGTCAATGAGCAGTTCTTC. The full variable domain, with the rest looked up from reference TRBV11-2 and TRBJ2-1, is EAGVAQSPRYKIIEKRQSVAFWCNPISGHATLYWYQQILGQGPKLLIQFQNNGVVDDSQLPKDRFSAERLKGVDSTLKIQPAKLEDSAVYLCASSYRTSGGVNEQFFGPGTRLTVL.

The V call is TRBV6-5, the J call TRBJ1-2, with TRBD1 as a possible D gene (5 bases). The CDR3 sequence is 15 residues long. Germline values: CDR1 MNHEY, CDR2 SVGAGI. Trimming took 10 bases from V and 0 from J, leaving 18 bases between them. CDR3: CATFGAASANYGYTF. CDR3 bases: TGTGCCACATTCGGGGCAGCCTCGGCTAACTATGGCTACACCTTC.

This clone was seen only once. This chain connects TRBV19 to TRBJ2-4; weak D call: TRBD2 (5 bases). CDR3 length: 17 amino acids. Germline V gives CDR1 LNHDA, CDR2 SQIVND (reference sequence). Trimming stripped 7 bases from V and 2 bases from J, with 21 bases between. The CDR3 region has the DNA TGTGCCAGTAACGGTCTATCACGGGGAAGTACCAAAAACATTCAGTACTTC. Translation gives CASNGLSRGSTKNIQYF. Filled out from reference TRBV19 and TRBJ2-4, the complete variable domain reads DGGITQSPKYLFRKEGQNVTLSCEQNLNHDAMYWYRQDPGQGLRLIYYSQIVNDFQKGDIAEGYSVSREKKESFPLTVTSAQKNPTAFYLCASNGLSRGSTKNIQYFGAGTRLSVL.

The genes are TRBV6-6 and TRBJ2-2; D is perhaps TRBD1 or TRBD2 (6 bases each). V lost 8 bases, J lost 5 bases, and 12 bases lay in between. The CDR3 contains 13 residues. Looked up from germline, CDR1 is MNHNY and CDR2 is SVGAGI (reference sequence). The CDR3: CASWRGGTGELFF. For the CDR3, the DNA is TGTGCCAGCTGGAGAGGGGGGACCGGGGAGCTGTTTTTT.

The chain has TRBV11-2 and TRBJ2-5, with unresolved D. Germline V gene data show CDR1 as SGHAT and CDR2 as FQNNGV. Trimming left V 1 base short and J 7 bases short, with 4 bases between. The CDR3 totals 11 residues. CDR3 coding DNA: TGTGCCAGCAGCTTAGTGGGGACCCAGTACTTC. Protein: CASSLVGTQYF.

The gene calls are TRBV5-6 and TRBJ2-7, with TRBD1 as a possible D gene (5 bases). V lost 2 bases, J lost 2 bases, and 8 bases lay in between. The germline gives CDR1 SGHDT, CDR2 YYEEEE. CDR3 length: 13 residues. The CDR3 nucleotides read TGTGCCAGCAGCTTTGGCAGGGCCTACGAGCAGTACTTC. The encoded protein is CASSFGRAYEQYF.

The J gene is TRBJ1-1, the V gene TRBV5-1; TRBD1 is a possible D gene (6 bases). In germline, CDR1 is SGHRS, CDR2 YFSETQ. The CDR3 is 13 amino acids. The V end lost 4 bases, the J end lost 11 bases, and 18 bases lay between the germline ends. CDR3 bases: TGCGCCAGCAGCCAGGGGCCCCAACGGGCGGCTTTCTTT. Its translation: CASSQGPQRAAFF.

The rearrangement joins TRBV5-1 to TRBJ2-3; 10 nucleotides align to TRBD2. V lost 4 bases, J lost 3 bases, and 5 bases stayed unmatched. The V gene's germline CDR1 is SGHRS and CDR2 YFSETQ. This CDR3 is 15 amino acids long. CDR3 bases: TGCGCCAGCAGCACGGGACTAGCGCCAACAGATACGCAGTATTTT. Its translation is CASSTGLAPTDTQYF.

This clone is a singleton in its sample. The chain combines TRBV5-1 with TRBJ1-2, with D possibly being TRBD1 (5 bases). Germline-derived CDR1 and CDR2 are SGHRS and YFSETQ. This CDR3 is built from 15 residues. The ends were cut back, 0 bases at V and 4 bases at J, with 13 bases in the middle. The CDR3 is CASSLEGVYGYGYTF. The DNA of the CDR3 is TGCGCCAGCAGCTTGGAAGGGGTCTATGGCTATGGCTACACCTTC.

The chain is built from TRBV7-2 and TRBJ2-2; D may be TRBD2 (5 bases). The germline V and J ends were trimmed by 0 bases and 7 bases, with 15 bases remaining between them. CDR1 is SGHTA, CDR2 FQGNSA, per germline. This CDR3 is 16 amino acids long. CDR3 bases: TGTGCCAGCAGCTTAGCGGCGCGGGCCCTCGGCGGGGAGCTGTTTTTT. Encoded protein: CASSLAARALGGELFF.

The rearrangement joins TRBV13 to TRBJ2-7; D gene unclear. Per germline, CDR1 PRHDT and CDR2 FYEKMQ (reference sequence). The CDR3 extends over 12 amino acids. V lost 5 bases, J lost 3 bases, and 8 bases lay in between. The CDR3 here is CASSTMDYEQYF. CDR3 DNA sequence: TGTGCCAGCAGCACCATGGACTACGAGCAGTACTTC. The whole variable domain, filled in from reference TRBV13 and TRBJ2-7, reads AAGVIQSPRHLIKEKRETATLKCYPIPRHDTVYWYQQGPGQDPQFLISFYEKMQSDKGSIPDRFSAQQFSDYHSELNMSSLELGDSALYFCASSTMDYEQYFGPGTRLTVT.